This T cell receptor beta chain was identified in a study of T-cell memory formation after mild COVID-19. Study-wide background: Clusters were largely donor specific. Overall study results and limits: Pre-infection memory showed some responding clones, and this suggested that cross-reactive memory joined. Contracting clones from day 15 to 85 had balanced CD4/CD8; later expanders favoured CD4+. The main location of contracting CD4+ clones was CM and EM, and that of contracting CD8+ clones was EMRA.

TCRdb reprocessed the 5' RACE reads with MiXCR, giving one entry per CDR3 protein. The sample has some 57,000 distinct CDR3 sequences, 12% seen once. The V and J ends lost 7 bases and 8 bases respectively, with 17 bases between them. The CDR3 is 13 amino acids. This clonotype was seen a few times. Its antigen is not known. The sequencing input was PBMCs or a T cell subset sorted from them (not recorded which). The chain links TRBV12-3 or TRBV12-4 to TRBJ1-2; possibly TRBD1 for D (5 bases). The clonotype was recovered from a man aged 18-30 years who had mild COVID-19 (a few samples of this study predate the infection). Cell type and time point are not known. CDR3 in amino acids: CASTPGGGGGYTF. The CDR3 nucleotides read TGTGCCAGCACCCCGGGGGGGGGAGGCGGCTACACCTTC.